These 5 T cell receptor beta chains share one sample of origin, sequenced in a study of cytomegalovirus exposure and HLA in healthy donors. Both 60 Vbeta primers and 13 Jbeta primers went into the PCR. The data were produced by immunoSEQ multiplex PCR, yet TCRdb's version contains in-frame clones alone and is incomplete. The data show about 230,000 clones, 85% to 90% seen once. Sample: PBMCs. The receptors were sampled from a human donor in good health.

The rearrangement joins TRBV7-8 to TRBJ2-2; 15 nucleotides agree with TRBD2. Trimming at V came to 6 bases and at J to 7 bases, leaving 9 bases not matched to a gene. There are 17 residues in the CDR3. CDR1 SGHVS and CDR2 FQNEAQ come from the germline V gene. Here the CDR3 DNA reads TGTGCCAGCAGACCAGGACTAGCGGGAGGGCCGGGCGGGGAGCTGTTTTTT. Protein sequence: CASRPGLAGGPGGELFF.

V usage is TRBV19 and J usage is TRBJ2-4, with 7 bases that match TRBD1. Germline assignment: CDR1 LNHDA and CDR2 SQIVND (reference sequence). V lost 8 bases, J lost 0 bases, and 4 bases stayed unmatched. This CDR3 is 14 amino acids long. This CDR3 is CASRDRLAKNIQYF. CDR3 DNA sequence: TGTGCCAGTCGGGACAGACTAGCCAAAAACATTCAGTACTTC.

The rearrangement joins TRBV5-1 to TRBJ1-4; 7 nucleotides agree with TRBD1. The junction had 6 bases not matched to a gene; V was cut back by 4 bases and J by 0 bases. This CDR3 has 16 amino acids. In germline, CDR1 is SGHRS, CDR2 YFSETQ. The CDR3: CASSGTQGATNEKLFF. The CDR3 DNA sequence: TGCGCCAGCAGCGGAACCCAGGGGGCAACTAATGAAAAACTGTTTTTT.

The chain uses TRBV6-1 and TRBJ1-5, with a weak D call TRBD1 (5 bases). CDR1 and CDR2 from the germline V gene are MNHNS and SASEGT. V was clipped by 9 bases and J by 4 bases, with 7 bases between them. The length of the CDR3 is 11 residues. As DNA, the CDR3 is TGTGCCAGTCAGGGTAATCAGCCCCAGCATTTT. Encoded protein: CASQGNQPQHF.

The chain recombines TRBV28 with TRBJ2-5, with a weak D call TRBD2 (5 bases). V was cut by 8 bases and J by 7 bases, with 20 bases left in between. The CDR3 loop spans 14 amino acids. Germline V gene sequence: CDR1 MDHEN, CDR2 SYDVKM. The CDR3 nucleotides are TGTGCCAGCCGCCGGGAACAGATCTATGGGACCCAGTACTTC. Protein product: CASRREQIYGTQYF. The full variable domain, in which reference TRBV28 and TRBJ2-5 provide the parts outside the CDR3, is DVKVTQSSRYLVKRTGEKVFLECVQDMDHENMFWYRQDPGLGLRLIYFSYDVKMKEKGDIPEGYSVSREKKERFSLILESASTNQTSMYLCASRREQIYGTQYFGPGTRLLVL.